This paragraph covers one T cell receptor (beta chain) sequence. Its antigen remains unidentified. Populations obtained by sorting all exceeded 98% purity. This CDR3 contains 15 residues. Trimming stripped 2 bases from V and 0 bases from J, with 11 bases between. The germline gives CDR1 KGHSH, CDR2 LQKENI. The data stem from a study of beta chain features in type 1 diabetes. Broader study findings: The study found moderately but significantly shorter TCRB CDR3s in all four CD4+ subsets of Type 1 diabetes patients.

As every portion of the isolated RNA was reverse transcribed, the sequencing read expressed TCRB transcripts. Produced via immunoSEQ multiplex PCR; TCRdb's table is partial and in-frame only. Here the sample spans 360,000 or so clones, 20% being singletons. This receptor was identified in a woman between 18 and 29 years old in good health. The chain recombines TRBV18 with TRBJ2-7, with TRBD2 as a possible D gene (5 bases). Sample: naive CD4+ T cells from blood. CDR3 DNA sequence: TGTGCCAGCTCACCAGCTCCGGGAAGCTCCTACGAGCAGTACTTC. Translation gives CASSPAPGSSYEQYF.